The rows below give T cell receptor beta chains drawn from one sample of a study of CD8 T cells in Susac syndrome. TCRdb processed the immunoSEQ multiplex PCR reads anew with MiXCR; each CDR3 protein has one entry. The sample carries some 120,000 distinct CDR3 sequences, around 94% recorded once. The sequenced sample consisted of CD4+ T cells from PBMCs. These receptors all come from a human donor in good health. The CDR3 runs from the conserved cysteine through the conserved F or W. Each record gives: J gene, V gene, D gene, clone size, CDR3 protein, CDR3 DNA. D genes are given only for firm matches. Clone size is stated in some rows and not others, as once, few, many or a class when expanded.

j_call: TRBJ2-3
v_call: TRBV4-3
d_call: -
clone_size: -
cdr3_aa: CASSRITTDTQYF
cdr3_nt: TGCGCCAGCAGCCGGATTACCACAGATACGCAGTATTTT

j_call: TRBJ2-1
v_call: TRBV7-8
d_call: -
clone_size: -
cdr3_aa: CASSLGLQTLNEQFF
cdr3_nt: TGTGCCAGCAGCCTCGGACTACAAACCCTCAATGAGCAGTTCTTC

j_call: TRBJ2-4
v_call: TRBV3-1
d_call: -
clone_size: -
cdr3_aa: CASSQNRMSCPIQYF
cdr3_nt: TGTGCCAGCAGCCAAAATAGAATGTCTTGCCCAATTCAGTACTTC

j_call: TRBJ2-5
v_call: TRBV29-1
d_call: -
clone_size: once
cdr3_aa: CSVATRSKETQYF
cdr3_nt: TGCAGCGTCGCGACTAGAAGTAAAGAGACCCAGTACTTC

j_call: TRBJ2-7
v_call: TRBV6-6
d_call: TRBD2
clone_size: -
cdr3_aa: CASLPAAGVSYEQYF
cdr3_nt: TGTGCCAGCCTTCCCGCGGCGGGAGTTTCCTACGAGCAGTACTTC

j_call: TRBJ1-1
v_call: TRBV20-1
d_call: -
clone_size: -
cdr3_aa: CSAQFGPFPNTEAFF
cdr3_nt: TGCAGTGCTCAGTTCGGACCATTCCCGAACACTGAAGCTTTCTTT

j_call: TRBJ1-1
v_call: TRBV10-3
d_call: TRBD1
clone_size: -
cdr3_aa: CAISGQGIRAEAFF
cdr3_nt: TGTGCCATCAGTGGACAGGGAATACGCGCTGAAGCTTTCTTT

j_call: TRBJ1-4
v_call: TRBV25-1
d_call: -
clone_size: -
cdr3_aa: CASSDRGSTNEKLFF
cdr3_nt: TGTGCCAGCAGTGACCGGGGATCAACTAATGAAAAACTGTTTTTT

j_call: TRBJ2-1
v_call: TRBV7-2
d_call: TRBD2
clone_size: -
cdr3_aa: CASSPNTGGDEQFF
cdr3_nt: TGTGCCAGCAGCCCAAACACGGGGGGGGATGAGCAGTTCTTC

j_call: TRBJ1-1
v_call: TRBV5-1
d_call: -
clone_size: -
cdr3_aa: CASSAEQGRNTEAFF
cdr3_nt: TGCGCCAGCAGCGCCGAACAGGGTCGAAACACTGAAGCTTTCTTT

j_call: TRBJ2-1
v_call: TRBV28
d_call: TRBD2
clone_size: -
cdr3_aa: CASSWTSGRGVRKFF
cdr3_nt: TGTGCCAGCAGTTGGACTAGCGGGAGGGGGGTTCGGAAGTTCTTC

j_call: TRBJ2-1
v_call: TRBV11-2
d_call: TRBD1
clone_size: -
cdr3_aa: CASSTRDRGFSYNEQFF
cdr3_nt: TGTGCCAGCAGCACCCGGGACAGGGGATTCTCCTACAATGAGCAGTTCTTC

j_call: TRBJ1-1
v_call: TRBV12-3/TRBV12-4
d_call: -
clone_size: -
cdr3_aa: CASSSRGNTEAFF
cdr3_nt: TGTGCCAGCAGCAGCAGGGGTAACACTGAAGCTTTCTTT

j_call: TRBJ2-5
v_call: TRBV7-9
d_call: -
clone_size: -
cdr3_aa: CASSWTGTAKTQYF
cdr3_nt: TGTGCCAGCAGCTGGACCGGGACGGCGAAGACCCAGTACTTC

j_call: TRBJ1-1
v_call: TRBV20-1
d_call: TRBD1
clone_size: once
cdr3_aa: CSASGDRDLTEAFF
cdr3_nt: TGCAGTGCTAGTGGTGACAGGGATCTCACTGAAGCTTTCTTT

j_call: TRBJ1-1
v_call: TRBV20-1
d_call: -
clone_size: -
cdr3_aa: CSASAGGSEAFF
cdr3_nt: TGCAGTGCTAGTGCGGGGGGGTCTGAAGCTTTCTTT

j_call: TRBJ1-1
v_call: TRBV29-1
d_call: TRBD1
clone_size: -
cdr3_aa: CSVERTGANEAFF
cdr3_nt: TGCAGCGTTGAGAGGACAGGGGCGAATGAAGCTTTCTTT

j_call: TRBJ2-1
v_call: TRBV27
d_call: TRBD2
clone_size: -
cdr3_aa: CASSPLAGENEQFF
cdr3_nt: TGTGCCAGCAGTCCGTTAGCGGGAGAGAATGAGCAGTTCTTC

j_call: TRBJ1-1
v_call: TRBV28
d_call: -
clone_size: -
cdr3_aa: CASSSPSGRAMNTEAFF
cdr3_nt: TGTGCCAGCAGTTCTCCCTCCGGCAGGGCGATGAACACTGAAGCTTTCTTT

j_call: TRBJ2-3
v_call: TRBV20-1
d_call: -
clone_size: -
cdr3_aa: CSARDRLTDTQYF
cdr3_nt: TGCAGTGCTAGAGATCGTCTAACAGATACGCAGTATTTT

j_call: TRBJ2-3
v_call: TRBV5-6
d_call: TRBD1
clone_size: -
cdr3_aa: CASSDFTRGQGGTDTQYF
cdr3_nt: TGTGCCAGCAGCGACTTCACTAGGGGGCAGGGGGGCACAGATACGCAGTATTTT

j_call: TRBJ2-2
v_call: TRBV7-2
d_call: -
clone_size: -
cdr3_aa: CASRKERANTGELFF
cdr3_nt: TGTGCCAGCAGGAAGGAGAGAGCGAACACCGGGGAGCTGTTTTTT

j_call: TRBJ2-1
v_call: TRBV4-1
d_call: TRBD2
clone_size: -
cdr3_aa: CASTQGGLAGIPYNEQFF
cdr3_nt: TGCGCCAGCACCCAGGGGGGACTAGCGGGCATTCCCTACAATGAGCAGTTCTTC

j_call: TRBJ2-3
v_call: TRBV18
d_call: -
clone_size: -
cdr3_aa: CASSPIPGRPTSDTQYF
cdr3_nt: TGTGCCAGCTCACCGATACCGGGACGTCCTACATCGGATACGCAGTATTTT

j_call: TRBJ1-5
v_call: TRBV2
d_call: -
clone_size: -
cdr3_aa: CASSGRNQPQHF
cdr3_nt: TGTGCCAGCAGTGGCCGGAATCAGCCCCAGCATTTT

j_call: TRBJ2-2
v_call: TRBV6-6
d_call: -
clone_size: few
cdr3_aa: CASSPDRNTGELFF
cdr3_nt: TGTGCCAGCAGTCCGGACAGGAACACCGGGGAGCTGTTTTTT

j_call: TRBJ1-3
v_call: TRBV7-9
d_call: -
clone_size: -
cdr3_aa: CASSSVRGKRGNTIYF
cdr3_nt: TGTGCCAGCAGCTCTGTCCGGGGGAAAAGGGGAAACACCATATATTTT

j_call: TRBJ2-1
v_call: TRBV19
d_call: -
clone_size: -
cdr3_aa: CATTPGLGQFF
cdr3_nt: TGTGCCACCACGCCGGGACTTGGGCAGTTCTTC